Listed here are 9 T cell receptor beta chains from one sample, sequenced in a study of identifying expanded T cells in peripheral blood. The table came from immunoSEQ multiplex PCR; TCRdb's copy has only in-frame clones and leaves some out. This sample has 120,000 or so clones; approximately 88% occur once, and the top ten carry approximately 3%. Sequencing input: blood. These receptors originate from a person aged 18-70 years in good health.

CDR3 bases: TGTGCCAGCAGCTTAGCGCGGGGGGCCGACGAGCAGTACTTC. The encoded protein is CASSLARGADEQYF. The gene calls are TRBV7-6 and TRBJ2-7; 8 bases map to TRBD2. After removal of 0 bases from V and 5 bases from J, the junction contained 3 bases not matched to a gene. The CDR3 has 14 residues. CDR1 is SGHVS and CDR2 is FNYEAQ in the germline V gene.

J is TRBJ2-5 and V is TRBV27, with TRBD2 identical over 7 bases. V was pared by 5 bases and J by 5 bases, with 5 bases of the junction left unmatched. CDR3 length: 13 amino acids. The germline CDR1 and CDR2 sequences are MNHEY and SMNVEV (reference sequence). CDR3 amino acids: CASSMTSWETQYF. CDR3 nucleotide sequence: TGTGCCAGCAGTATGACTAGCTGGGAGACCCAGTACTTC.

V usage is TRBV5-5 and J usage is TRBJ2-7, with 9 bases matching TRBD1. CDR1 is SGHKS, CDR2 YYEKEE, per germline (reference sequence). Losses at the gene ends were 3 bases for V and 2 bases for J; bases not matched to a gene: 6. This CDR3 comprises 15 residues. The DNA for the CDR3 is TGTGCCAGCAGCTCCCCGGGACAGGGAACCTACGAGCAGTACTTC. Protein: CASSSPGQGTYEQYF.

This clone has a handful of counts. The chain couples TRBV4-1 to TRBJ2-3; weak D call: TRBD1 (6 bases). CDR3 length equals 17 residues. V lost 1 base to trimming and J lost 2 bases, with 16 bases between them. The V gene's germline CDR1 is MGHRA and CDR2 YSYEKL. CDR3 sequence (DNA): TGCGCCAGCAGCCAAGGTCCGACAGGCCGGATCACAGATACGCAGTATTTT. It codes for CASSQGPTGRITDTQYF.

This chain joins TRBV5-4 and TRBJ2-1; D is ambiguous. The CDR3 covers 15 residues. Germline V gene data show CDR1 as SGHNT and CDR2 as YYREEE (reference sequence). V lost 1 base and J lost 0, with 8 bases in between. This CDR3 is CASSLTESSYNEQFF. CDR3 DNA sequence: TGTGCCAGCAGCTTGACGGAAAGCTCCTACAATGAGCAGTTCTTC.

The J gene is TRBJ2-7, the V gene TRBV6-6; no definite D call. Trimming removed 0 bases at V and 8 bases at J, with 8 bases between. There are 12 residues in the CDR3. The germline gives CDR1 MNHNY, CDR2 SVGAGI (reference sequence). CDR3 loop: CASSYSGDQQYF. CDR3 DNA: TGTGCCAGCAGTTACTCAGGAGATCAGCAGTACTTC.

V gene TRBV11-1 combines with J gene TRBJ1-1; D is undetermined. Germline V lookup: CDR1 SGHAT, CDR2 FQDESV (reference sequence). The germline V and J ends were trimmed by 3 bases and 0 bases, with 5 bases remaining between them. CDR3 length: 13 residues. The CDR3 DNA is TGTGCCAGCAGCTTTGAGGTGAACACTGAAGCTTTCTTT. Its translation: CASSFEVNTEAFF.

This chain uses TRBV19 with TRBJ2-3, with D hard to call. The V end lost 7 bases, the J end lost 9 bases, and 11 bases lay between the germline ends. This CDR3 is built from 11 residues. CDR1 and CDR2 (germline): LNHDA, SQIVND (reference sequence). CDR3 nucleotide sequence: TGTGCCAGTACATGGGTTGGGACGCAGTATTTT. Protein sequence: CASTWVGTQYF.

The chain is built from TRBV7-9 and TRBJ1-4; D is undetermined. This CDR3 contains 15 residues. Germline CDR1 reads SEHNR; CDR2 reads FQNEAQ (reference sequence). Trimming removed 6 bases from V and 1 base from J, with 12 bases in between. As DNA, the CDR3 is TGTGCCAGCAGTCCTCTCGGTGGAACTAATGAAAAACTGTTTTTT. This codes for CASSPLGGTNEKLFF.